Listed below are T cell receptor beta chains from one sample, sequenced in a study of shared clonotypes between healthy human individuals. The repertoire was sequenced with immunoSEQ multiplex PCR; TCRdb's copy has only in-frame clones and lacks some. The repertoire includes 2,500,000 or so clones, 80% to 95% of them detected once, and approximately 0.36% sits in the top ten. Material for sequencing was naive CD4+ T cells from PBMCs. The origin of the receptors is a man aged 18-30 years in good health. Some clones in this sample may be carry-over from other donors' samples. The CDR3 runs from the conserved cysteine through the conserved F or W. The D gene is left open where the match is weak. Only part of the rows carry a size: once, few, many, or a class if the clone is expanded.

>.|TRBJ2-7|TRBV28|TRBD2
CASSQTSGYSYEQYF
TGTGCCAGCAGCCAAACTAGCGGTTACTCCTACGAGCAGTACTTC
>.|TRBJ2-1|TRBV27|.
CASSLLNEQFF
TGTGCCAGCAGTTTATTAAATGAGCAGTTCTTC
>.|TRBJ2-7|TRBV6-5|TRBD1
CASSGTGTDSYEQYF
TGTGCCAGCAGTGGAACCGGGACAGACTCCTACGAGCAGTACTTC
>.|TRBJ2-7|TRBV6-6|.
CASSLGGLGSYEQYF
TGTGCCAGCAGCCTAGGAGGGTTGGGCTCCTACGAGCAGTACTTC
>.|TRBJ1-6|TRBV6-5|TRBD1
CASSNQGDDSPLHF
TGTGCCAGCAGTAACCAGGGGGATGATTCACCCCTCCACTTT
>.|TRBJ1-1|TRBV28|TRBD1
CAITGVMNTEAFF
TGTGCCATCACAGGGGTCATGAACACTGAAGCTTTCTTT
>.|TRBJ2-1|TRBV10-3|.
CATGDGVYNEQFF
TGTGCCACCGGGGACGGAGTCTACAATGAGCAGTTCTTC
>once|TRBJ2-2|TRBV7-3|.
CASSHSGRIAGELFF
TGTGCCAGCAGCCATTCAGGGAGGATCGCCGGGGAGCTGTTTTTT
>.|TRBJ1-3|TRBV6-5|.
CASSSTRASGNTIYF
TGTGCCAGCAGTTCCACGCGGGCCTCTGGAAACACCATATATTTT
>.|TRBJ1-3|TRBV19|.
CASSLKNSGNTIYF
TGTGCCAGTAGCCTGAAAAACTCTGGAAACACCATATATTTT
>.|TRBJ2-3|TRBV29-1|.
CSVDSTDTQYF
TGCAGCGTTGACAGCACAGATACGCAGTATTTT
>.|TRBJ2-6|TRBV2|.
CASSEGDSGANVLTF
TGTGCCAGCAGTGAAGGGGACTCTGGGGCCAACGTCCTGACTTTC
>.|TRBJ2-7|TRBV28|TRBD2
CASSQGLAGAYEQYF
TGTGCCAGCAGCCAGGGACTAGCGGGAGCCTACGAGCAGTACTTC
>.|TRBJ2-1|TRBV5-1|TRBD1
CASSLGDRVGEQFF
TGCGCCAGCAGCTTGGGGGACAGGGTGGGTGAGCAGTTCTTC
>.|TRBJ1-6|TRBV2|.
CASSERANYNSPLHF
TGTGCCAGCAGTGAGAGGGCTAACTATAATTCACCCCTCCACTTT
>.|TRBJ1-6|TRBV10-1|.
CASNAPGEERHSPLHF
TGCGCCAGCAACGCTCCTGGCGAGGAACGCCATTCACCCCTCCACTTT
>.|TRBJ2-3|TRBV6-5|TRBD1
CASSPDRGTDTQYF
TGTGCCAGCAGTCCGGACAGGGGTACAGATACGCAGTATTTT
>.|TRBJ1-1|TRBV6-6|.
CASSYPSLGNTEAFF
TGTGCCAGCAGTTACCCCTCCCTCGGGAACACTGAAGCTTTCTTT
>few|TRBJ1-5|TRBV11-3|.
CASSFSQAICSNQPQHF
TGTGCCAGCAGCTTTTCGCAGGCAATCTGTAGCAATCAGCCCCAGCATTTT
>once|TRBJ1-6|TRBV6-5|.
CASSPPRGALSPLHF
TGTGCCAGCAGTCCGCCACGGGGGGCTCTTTCACCCCTCCACTTT
>.|TRBJ2-5|TRBV9|TRBD2
CASSVTSDQETQYF
TGTGCCAGCAGCGTCACTAGCGATCAAGAGACCCAGTACTTC
>.|TRBJ1-1|TRBV29-1|.
CSVAGVQGNTEAFF
TGCAGCGTTGCGGGGGTCCAGGGGAACACTGAAGCTTTCTTT
>.|TRBJ2-3|TRBV15|.
CATSRDTSITQYF
TGTGCCACCAGCAGAGATACGAGTATAACGCAGTATTTT
>.|TRBJ2-7|TRBV6-5|TRBD1
CASSPRGSPTYEQYF
TGTGCCAGCAGTCCCAGGGGGAGCCCTACCTACGAGCAGTACTTC
>.|TRBJ1-1|TRBV6-6|TRBD1
CASSYSGQGGTEAFF
TGTGCCAGCAGTTACTCAGGGCAGGGGGGCACTGAAGCTTTCTTT
>.|TRBJ2-2|TRBV5-6|.
CASSLGGSGTGELFF
TGTGCCAGCAGCTTGGGGGGTTCGGGCACCGGGGAGCTGTTTTTT
>.|TRBJ1-5|TRBV7-2|.
CASSPRLGFEPQHF
TGTGCCAGCAGCCCTCGGCTAGGGTTTGAGCCCCAGCATTTT
>.|TRBJ2-5|TRBV19|.
CASRRTRQETQYF
TGTGCCAGTAGGAGGACAAGACAAGAGACCCAGTACTTC
>.|TRBJ2-7|TRBV29-1|TRBD2
CSVATSGRLGEQYF
TGCAGCGTCGCTACTAGCGGGAGGCTAGGGGAGCAGTACTTC